Presented here are 10 T cell receptor beta chains from one specimen sequenced in a study of CD8 T cells in ankylosing spondylitis. One entry per CDR3 protein, called by TCRdb with MiXCR from the 5' RACE reads. In the table there are 200,000 to 250,000 distinct CDR3 sequences, roughly 10% of which are singletons. Sequencing was carried out using blood, either unsorted or a sorted T cell fraction (not recorded which). The receptors were gathered from a male donor with ankylosing spondylitis or in good health (not recorded which).

The sample holds many counts of this clonotype. The rearrangement links TRBV20-1 to TRBJ1-6, with 7 bases identical to TRBD1. The V gene's germline CDR1 is DFQATT and CDR2 SNEGSKA (reference sequence). The CDR3 has 16 amino acids. The V segment lost 2 bases and the J segment 7 bases; nucleotides outside the gene matches: 11. The CDR3: CSARTSPQGSNSPLHF. The CDR3 coding sequence is TGCAGTGCTAGAACGAGCCCACAGGGGTCAAATTCACCCCTCCACTTT.

This clonotype was seen repeatedly, ten times or more. The chain couples TRBV30 to TRBJ2-3, with TRBD2 matching over 9 bases. The CDR3 consists of 14 residues. Germline-derived CDR1 and CDR2 are GTSNPN and SVGIG (reference sequence). Trimming removed 5 bases from V and 1 base from J; junction bases left unmatched: 4. The CDR3 nucleotides are TGTGCCTGGGGCGCGGGGGGGGGCACAGATACGCAGTATTTT. Residues: CAWGAGGGTDTQYF.

This clonotype was counted a few times. This chain connects TRBV20-1 to TRBJ1-2; no reliable D call. With 3 bases removed from V and 5 bases from J, the gap between germline ends came to 16 bases. This CDR3 region has 14 residues. Germline CDR1 and CDR2: DFQATT and SNEGSKA (reference sequence). CDR3 protein: CSARGSNYSYGYTF. CDR3 sequence (DNA): TGCAGTGCTAGGGGTTCTAACTACTCATATGGCTACACCTTC.

On this clonotype itself: This may be a read error: a much more frequent sequence differs by one nucleotide. V usage is TRBV3-1 and J usage is TRBJ2-1, with TRBD1 matching over 11 bases. CDR3 length: 17 residues. CDR1 and CDR2 (germline): LGHDT, YNNKEL (reference sequence). Germline trimming cut 7 bases from V and 7 bases from J; bases unmatched to any gene: 15. This CDR3 is CASTPLLKGQGVNEQFF. As DNA, the CDR3 is TGTGCCAGCACCCCCTTATTAAAGGGACAGGGGGTTAATGAGCAGTTCTTC.

This clonotype has only a few counts. This chain links TRBV10-1 with TRBJ2-3, with 14 bases lining up with TRBD2. The CDR3 is made up of 17 amino acids. Germline CDR1 WNHNN, CDR2 SYGVQD (reference sequence). J lost 4 bases, V lost 3 bases, and 6 bases had no gene match. CDR3 nucleotide sequence: TGCGCCAGCAGTGACCCTGGACTAGCGGGAGGCCCAGATACGCAGTATTTT. Encoded protein: CASSDPGLAGGPDTQYF.

This clonotype was observed a handful of times. The V and J genes are TRBV25-1 and TRBJ2-2, with D unclear. The CDR3 has 14 amino acids. V was clipped by 3 bases and J by 6 bases, with 11 bases between them. Looked up from germline, CDR1 is MGHDK and CDR2 is SYGVNS. CDR3 sequence: CASSDPTPPGELFF. The CDR3 region has the DNA TGTGCCAGCAGTGACCCGACTCCGCCCGGGGAGCTGTTTTTT.

A word on this clonotype: A much larger clone differs by one base, so this may be a read error. The rearrangement uses TRBV19 and TRBJ2-6; D unresolved. The CDR3 loop spans 12 amino acids. Germline CDR1 LNHDA, CDR2 SQIVND (reference sequence). CDR3 sequence: CSSKGGANVLTF. For the CDR3, the DNA is TGTTCCAGTAAAGGTGGGGCCAACGTCCTGACTTTC.

At least ten counts were recorded for this clonotype. V gene TRBV12-3 or TRBV12-4 combines with J gene TRBJ1-2, with D possibly TRBD1 on 5 matching bases. The length of the CDR3 is 12 residues. Trimming removed 8 bases at V and 0 bases at J, with 7 bases between. The CDR3, as DNA: TGTGCCAGCCAGGGAACTAACTATGGCTACACCTTC. Its protein is CASQGTNYGYTF.

The chain uses TRBV30 and TRBJ2-7; D might be TRBD2 (6 bases). The CDR3 runs to 13 residues. The ends were cut back, 5 bases at V and 2 bases at J, with 13 bases in the middle. Germline assignment: CDR1 GTSNPN and CDR2 SVGIG (reference sequence). CDR3 sequence: CAWSVGGTYEQYF. CDR3 bases: TGTGCCTGGTCCGTCGGCGGGACCTACGAGCAGTACTTC.

This clonotype has a handful of counts. The rearrangement uses TRBV10-3 and TRBJ1-3; D uncertain. CDR3 length: 13 residues. Germline CDR1 is ENHRY and CDR2 is SYGVKD. V gave up 4 bases and J gave up 4 bases, with 8 bases separating them. CDR3 nucleotides: TGTGCCATCAGTGTAGGAGGGGGAAACACCATATATTTT. This codes for CAISVGGGNTIYF.